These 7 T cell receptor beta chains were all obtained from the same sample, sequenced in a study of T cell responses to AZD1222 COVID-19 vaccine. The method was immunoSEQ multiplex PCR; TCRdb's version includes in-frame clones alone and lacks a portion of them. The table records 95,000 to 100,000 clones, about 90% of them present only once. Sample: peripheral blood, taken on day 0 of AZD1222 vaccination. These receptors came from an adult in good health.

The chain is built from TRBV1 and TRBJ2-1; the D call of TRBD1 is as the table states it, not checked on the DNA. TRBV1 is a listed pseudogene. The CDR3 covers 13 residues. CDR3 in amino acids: CTSSGAGGNEQFF. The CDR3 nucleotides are TGCACCAGCAGCGGGGCAGGGGGCAATGAGCAGTTCTTC.

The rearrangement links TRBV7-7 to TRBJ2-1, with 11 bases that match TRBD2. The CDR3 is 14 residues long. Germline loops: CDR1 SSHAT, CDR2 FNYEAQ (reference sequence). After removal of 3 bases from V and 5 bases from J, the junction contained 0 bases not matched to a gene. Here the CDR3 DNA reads TGTGCCAGCAGCTTGGGACTAGCGGACAATGAGCAGTTCTTC. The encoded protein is CASSLGLADNEQFF.

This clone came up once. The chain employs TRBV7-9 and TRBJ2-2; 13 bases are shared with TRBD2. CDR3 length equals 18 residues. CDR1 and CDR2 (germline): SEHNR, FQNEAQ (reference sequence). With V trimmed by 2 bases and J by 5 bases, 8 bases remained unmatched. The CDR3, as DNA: TGTGCCAGCAGCTTACGTGTACTAGCGGGAGGGCGAACCGGGGAGCTGTTTTTT. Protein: CASSLRVLAGGRTGELFF.

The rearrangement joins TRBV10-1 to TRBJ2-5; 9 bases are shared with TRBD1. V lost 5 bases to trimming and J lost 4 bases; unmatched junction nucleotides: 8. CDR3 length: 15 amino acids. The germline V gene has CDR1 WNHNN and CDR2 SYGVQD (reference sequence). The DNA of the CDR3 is TGCGCCAGCAGTCCCGGGACAGGGAGGACAGAGACCCAGTACTTC. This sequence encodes CASSPGTGRTETQYF.

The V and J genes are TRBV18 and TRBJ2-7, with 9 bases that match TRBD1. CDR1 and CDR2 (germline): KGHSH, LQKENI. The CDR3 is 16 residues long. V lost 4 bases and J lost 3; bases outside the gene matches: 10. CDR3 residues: CASSLPGTGPIYEQYF. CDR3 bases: TGTGCCAGCTCACTCCCCGGGACAGGGCCTATCTACGAGCAGTACTTC.

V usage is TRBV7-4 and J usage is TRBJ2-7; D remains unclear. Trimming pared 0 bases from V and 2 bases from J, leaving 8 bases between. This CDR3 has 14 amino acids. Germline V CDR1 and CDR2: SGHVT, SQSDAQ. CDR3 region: CASSLASYPYEQYF. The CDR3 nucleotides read TGTGCCAGCAGCTTAGCGTCTTACCCCTACGAGCAGTACTTC.

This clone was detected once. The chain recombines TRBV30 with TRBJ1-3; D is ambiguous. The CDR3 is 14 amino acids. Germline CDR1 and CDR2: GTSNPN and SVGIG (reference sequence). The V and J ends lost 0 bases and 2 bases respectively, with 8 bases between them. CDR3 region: CAWSVNVPGNTIYF. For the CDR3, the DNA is TGTGCCTGGAGTGTAAATGTCCCTGGAAACACCATATATTTT.